This T cell receptor (beta chain) stems from a study of beta chain features in type 1 diabetes. This clone appeared a few times. Its specificity is unknown. Trimming removed 6 bases from V and 7 bases from J, with 15 bases in between. This CDR3 spans 13 amino acids. Germline V gives CDR1 MGHDK, CDR2 SYGVNS. Study-level findings and limits: Type 1 diabetes patients showed a moderate but significant shortening of TCRB CDR3s in all four CD4+ subsets.

Of the isolated RNA, all was reverse transcribed, and so the sequenced material was expressed TCRB transcripts. Only in-frame clones appear in the TCRdb table, and some are missing; sequencing was by immunoSEQ multiplex PCR. The repertoire holds 250,000 or so clones, around 65% seen once, with almost 0.055% in the top ten. The source of this sequence is a man aged 25 to 45 in good health. Sequencing input: naive CD4+ T cells from blood. J is TRBJ2-5 and V is TRBV25-1, with D unresolved. CDR3 nucleotide sequence: TGTGCCAGCAGCGGCAACACAGTCCGGACCCAGTACTTC. Protein: CASSGNTVRTQYF.